The rows below give T cell receptor beta chains drawn from one sample of a study of human T cells and chemical hapten exposure. TCRdb used MiXCR to reprocess the RACE reads, holding one entry per CDR3 protein. This sample has tens of thousands of distinct CDR3 sequences; 9.9% occur once, and the top ten carry 15% to 20%. The sequencing used whole blood, collected in connection with sensitization to the hapten diphenylcyclopropenone (DPC). These receptors were taken from a woman in her forties with alopecia areata. Some clones in this sample may be carry-over from other donors' samples. Each CDR3 is given with its conserved first and last residue. The D gene is left open where the match is weak. Clone size is stated in some rows and not others, as once, few, many or a class when expanded.

many	TRBD2	TRBV7-6	TRBJ2-3	TGTGCCAGCAGCAACGGACTAGCGGGGGTTCATAGCACAGATACGCAGTATTTT	CASSNGLAGVHSTDTQYF
NA	NA	TRBV6-2/TRBV6-3	TRBJ2-6	TGTGCCAGCAGTTACGAAGGCTCTGGGGCCAACGTCCTGACTTTC	CASSYEGSGANVLTF
few	NA	TRBV6-2/TRBV6-3	TRBJ2-3	TGTGCCAGCAGTGACACTAGGACTATACTACTAGATACGCAGTATTTT	CASSDTRTILLDTQYF
many	NA	TRBV11-2	TRBJ2-6	TGTGCCAGCAGCTTAAGGCCAGTCGGCGGTTCTGGGGCCAACGTCCTGACTTTC	CASSLRPVGGSGANVLTF
NA	TRBD1	TRBV6-4	TRBJ2-2	TGTGCCAGCAGTGAAAACAGGGGAACCGGGGAGCTGTTTTTT	CASSENRGTGELFF
NA	NA	TRBV5-1	TRBJ1-1	TGCGCCAGCAGCTTGGCCGAAAGGCACACTGAAGCTTTCTTT	CASSLAERHTEAFF
few	NA	TRBV5-1	TRBJ1-6	TGCGCCAGCAGCCCCGCACAGGTGGGAAATTCACCCCTCCACTTT	CASSPAQVGNSPLHF
NA	TRBD1	TRBV3-1	TRBJ1-4	TGTGCCAGCAGCCCATCTGGGACAGTTGAAAAACTGTTTTTT	CASSPSGTVEKLFF
NA	NA	TRBV4-1	TRBJ2-2	TGCGCCAGCAGCTTCCGTAACACCGGGGAGCTGTTTTTT	CASSFRNTGELFF
many	NA	TRBV6-1	TRBJ1-1	TGTGCCAGCAGAGGCTCGGGGGGGGTTAGGACTTTCTTT	CASRGSGGVRTFF
NA	NA	TRBV2	TRBJ1-3	TGTGCCAGCAGTGAAGGGGGGAACACCATATATTTT	CASSEGGNTIYF
few	NA	TRBV7-6	TRBJ2-7	TGTGCCAGCAGCTTATGGGAACAGGGACTGTCTGGGCAGTACTTC	CASSLWEQGLSGQYF
NA	NA	TRBV7-8	TRBJ1-6	TGTGCCAGCAGCACACCTAGGGACCTAAGCTCCTATAATTCACCCCTCCACTTT	CASSTPRDLSSYNSPLHF
NA	TRBD2	TRBV14	TRBJ2-1	TGTGCCAGCAGCCAGCTAGGACTAGCGAGATTCTTC	CASSQLGLARFF
many	NA	TRBV5-5	TRBJ2-6	TGTGCCAGTGGACAGGGGGCCAACGTCCTGACTTTC	CASGQGANVLTF
many	TRBD1	TRBV7-6	TRBJ1-1	TGTGCCAGCAGCTTAAGAGGGGGCACGGCTGAAGCTTTCTTT	CASSLRGGTAEAFF
many	TRBD1	TRBV4-2	TRBJ1-1	TGTGCCAGCAGCCAGGACAGGATGAACACTGAAGCTTTCTTT	CASSQDRMNTEAFF
NA	NA	TRBV6-1	TRBJ2-1	TGTGCCAGCAGTGAACAGACAGAATACAATGAGCAGTTCTTC	CASSEQTEYNEQFF
NA	NA	TRBV28	TRBJ2-7	TGTGCCAGCAGTTGGTGGAGAAACGAGCAGTACTTC	CASSWWRNEQYF
few	NA	TRBV11-2	TRBJ2-4	TGTGCCAGCAGCCCGCTCCGGGGGTCCAAAAACATTCAGTACTTC	CASSPLRGSKNIQYF
many	NA	TRBV7-9	TRBJ2-2	TGTGCCAGCAGCTTGGGGCAGAACACCGGGGAGCTGTTTTTT	CASSLGQNTGELFF
few	TRBD1	TRBV6-2/TRBV6-3	TRBJ2-2	TGTGCCACCAGGGGGATGGGGGCCGCTTCGAACACCGGGGAGCTGTTTTTT	CATRGMGAASNTGELFF
many	NA	TRBV7-9	TRBJ2-3	TGTGCCAGCAGCTTAGGTTCCGGACCGATGGGAACAGATACGCAGTATTTT	CASSLGSGPMGTDTQYF
NA	TRBD1	TRBV18	TRBJ2-6	TGTGCCAGCTCACCAAGCGGACAGGGAGCCAACGTCCTGACTTTC	CASSPSGQGANVLTF
few	TRBD1	TRBV5-8	TRBJ1-6	TGTGCCAGCAGCTTAGTGACAGGGACAACTAATTCACCCCTCCACTTT	CASSLVTGTTNSPLHF
NA	TRBD1	TRBV5-1	TRBJ2-4	TGCGCCAGCAGCTTGACAGGGGGCCAAAACATTCAGTACTTC	CASSLTGGQNIQYF
many	TRBD2	TRBV4-1	TRBJ2-3	TGCGCCAGCAGCCAGCGGGGGGGCACAGATACGCAGTATTTT	CASSQRGGTDTQYF
few	NA	TRBV5-1	TRBJ2-7	TGCGCCAGCAGCTTAGGACAGATATCGAAGCAGTACTTC	CASSLGQISKQYF
many	NA	TRBV7-9	TRBJ1-1	TGTGCCAGCAGCTTAAAGGGATTCGGCACTGAAGCTTTCTTT	CASSLKGFGTEAFF
many	TRBD2	TRBV6-4	TRBJ2-3	TGTGCCAGCAGTGACTCGATAGCGGGGGGTGTTGATACGCAGTATTTT	CASSDSIAGGVDTQYF
NA	NA	TRBV7-2	TRBJ1-4	TGTGCCAGCAGCTTAGTCAGAGTAAATGAAAAACTGTTTTTT	CASSLVRVNEKLFF
NA	NA	TRBV7-6	TRBJ2-2	TGTGCCAGCAGCCGCTCGACAGCGAACACCGGGGAGCTGTTTTTT	CASSRSTANTGELFF
few	NA	TRBV5-1	TRBJ2-5	TGCGCCAGCAACTTCGGTCTCAGGGGACCGTTCCAAGAGACCCAGTACTTC	CASNFGLRGPFQETQYF
many	NA	TRBV2	TRBJ1-3	TGTGCCACCCACCACAGGGAGGAGGCTGGAAACACCATATATTTT	CATHHREEAGNTIYF
few	NA	TRBV6-2/TRBV6-3	TRBJ1-5	TGTGCCAGCAGGACAGCCTGGAAGCCCCAGCATTTT	CASRTAWKPQHF
NA	NA	TRBV11-2	TRBJ2-7	TGTGCCAGCAGCCCCACGGGGATGGTACGTACAGAGCAGTACTTC	CASSPTGMVRTEQYF
many	NA	TRBV29-1	TRBJ2-3	TGCAGCGTTGCGACAGTCTCAGATACGCAGTATTTT	CSVATVSDTQYF
NA	NA	TRBV7-8	TRBJ1-1	TGTGCCAGCAGCTTAGTGGGAATGAACACTGAAGCTTTCTTT	CASSLVGMNTEAFF
few	TRBD1	TRBV12-3/TRBV12-4	TRBJ2-1	TGTGCCAGCAGTCAACAGGGGAGCTCCTACAATGAGCAGTTCTTC	CASSQQGSSYNEQFF
NA	TRBD1	TRBV15	TRBJ2-1	TGTGCCACCAGCAGAGCCGGGACAGGGTACAATGAGCAGTTCTTC	CATSRAGTGYNEQFF
many	TRBD2	TRBV5-4	TRBJ2-3	TGTGCCAGCAGCGTGGGACTAGCGGGGGGGCTGGGCACAGATACGCAGTATTTT	CASSVGLAGGLGTDTQYF
NA	NA	TRBV11-1	TRBJ2-1	TGTGCCAGCAGCTTAATGTGGGACAATGAGCAGTTCTTC	CASSLMWDNEQFF
NA	NA	TRBV2	TRBJ1-1	TGTGCCAGCAGTGATTGGAGCACTGAAGCTTTCTTT	CASSDWSTEAFF
few	NA	TRBV12-3/TRBV12-4	TRBJ2-3	TGTGCCAGCAGTTTATCCGAAACGCAGTATTTT	CASSLSETQYF
NA	NA	TRBV18	TRBJ2-4	TGTGCCAGCTCCAAAATTTTTTCCCTGACAGGCAAAATAGAAGCCAAAAACATTCAGTACTTC	CASSKIFSLTGKIEAKNIQYF
NA	TRBD2	TRBV5-1	TRBJ2-3	TGCGCCAGCGGGACTAGCCCAGGGACAGGCACAGATACGCAGTATTTT	CASGTSPGTGTDTQYF
NA	NA	TRBV5-1	TRBJ1-1	TGCGCCAGCAGCTTGGATGGGGGAACTGAAGCTTTCTTT	CASSLDGGTEAFF
few	NA	TRBV29-1	TRBJ2-3	TGCAGCGTTGAAACCGGGACGTCGTCCGATACGCAGTATTTT	CSVETGTSSDTQYF
NA	NA	TRBV12-3/TRBV12-4	TRBJ2-1	TGTGCCAGCAGCTTACAGGGTGTCGGCAATGAGCAGTTCTTC	CASSLQGVGNEQFF
few	NA	TRBV6-1	TRBJ1-5	TGTGCCAGCAGTCCCGGGACATCTACGCAGCCCCAGCATTTT	CASSPGTSTQPQHF
NA	NA	TRBV7-9	TRBJ2-3	TGTGCCAGCATCGAAACAGATACGCAGTATTTT	CASIETDTQYF
NA	NA	TRBV2	TRBJ2-2	TGTGCCAGCAGAAGACAGGTTACCGGGGAGCTGTTTTTT	CASRRQVTGELFF
many	TRBD1	TRBV6-4	TRBJ2-3	TGTGCCAGCAGTGCGGGGACAGGGGGCGCCGCAGATACGCAGTATTTT	CASSAGTGGAADTQYF
few	NA	TRBV5-1	TRBJ1-6	TGCGCCAGCAGGACGGACGGAAATTCACCCCTCCACTTT	CASRTDGNSPLHF
few	NA	TRBV12-3/TRBV12-4	TRBJ1-1	TGTGCCAGCAGTTTAAACAGCCTGAAGTCAGCTTTCTTT	CASSLNSLKSAFF
NA	NA	TRBV7-9	TRBJ1-2	TGTGCCAGCAGCTATAATACGGGCTATGGCTACACCTTC	CASSYNTGYGYTF
few	NA	TRBV5-1	TRBJ2-7	TGCGCCAGCAGCTTTGACAGAAACTACGAGCAGTACTTC	CASSFDRNYEQYF
many	TRBD2	TRBV5-1	TRBJ2-3	TGCGCCAGCAGCTTCTTGCCTTCGGGAGCGGGGGGGCCGGATACGCAGTATTTT	CASSFLPSGAGGPDTQYF
many	TRBD1	TRBV20-1	TRBJ1-2	TGCAGTGCTGACCCGCGACAGGGCAACTATGGCTACACCTTC	CSADPRQGNYGYTF